This TCR beta chain was identified during a study of blood T cell repertoires in COVID-19. J was trimmed by 1 base and V by 1 base; bases with no gene match: 8. The CDR3 is made up of 18 amino acids. Looked up from germline, CDR1 is SGHRS and CDR2 is YFSETQ. The table came from immunoSEQ multiplex PCR; TCRdb's copy has only in-frame clones and leaves some out. Among about 34,000 clones listed, roughly 73% were seen once. The chain links TRBV5-1 to TRBJ2-1; TRBD2 agrees at 10 bases. Sequenced material: peripheral blood. The source is a man older than 75 with active or convalescent COVID-19. The CDR3, as DNA: TGCGCCAGCAGCTTGATAGCGGGAGGTGGAACTTCCTACAATGAGCAGTTCTTC. Translated: CASSLIAGGGTSYNEQFF.